Shown below are 5 T cell receptor beta chains from a single sample sequenced in a study of response to subunit inactivated influenza vaccine. TCRdb reanalysed the RT-PCR reads using MiXCR and keeps one entry per CDR3 protein. Among roughly 780,000 distinct CDR3 sequences listed, less than 20% were seen once. Sample: PBMCs from blood, taken 5 days after vaccination. These TCRs come from a man in his fifties who received an inactivated influenza vaccine.

This clonotype was observed many times. CDR3 DNA sequence: TGCGCCAGCAGCTTTCGTACAAATGACGACGAGCAGTACTTC. It is translated as CASSFRTNDDEQYF. The chain recombines TRBV5-1 with TRBJ2-7; no definite D call. Per germline, CDR1 SGHRS and CDR2 YFSETQ. There are 14 residues in the CDR3. With 2 bases removed from V and 5 bases from J, the gap between germline ends came to 14 bases.

The chain has TRBV5-1 and TRBJ2-2; 7 bases match TRBD1. The germline V gene encodes CDR1 SGHRS and CDR2 YFSETQ. With 3 bases clipped from V and 5 bases from J, the junction kept 7 bases outside the gene matches. The CDR3 spans 15 residues. The CDR3 reads CASSWGQIPTGELFF. CDR3 nucleotides: TGCGCCAGCAGCTGGGGACAGATCCCTACCGGGGAGCTGTTTTTT.

This chain uses TRBV7-6 with TRBJ1-1; D might be TRBD1 (5 bases). V shed 4 bases and J shed 5 bases, with 17 bases lying between them. Per the germline V gene, CDR1 is SGHVS and CDR2 is FNYEAQ. CDR3 size: 15 residues. CDR3 protein: CASSSSGGGRTEAFF. The CDR3 DNA sequence: TGTGCCAGCAGCTCCTCGGGTGGGGGAAGGACTGAAGCTTTCTTT.

A few counts support this clonotype. V usage is TRBV6-5 and J usage is TRBJ2-3, with 7 bases fitting TRBD1. Germline V lookup: CDR1 MNHEY, CDR2 SVGAGI. V lost 1 base to trimming and J lost 5 bases; unmatched junction nucleotides: 6. The CDR3 is made up of 15 amino acids. The CDR3 spells CASSYFGTAGDTQYF. The CDR3, as DNA: TGTGCCAGCAGTTACTTCGGGACAGCTGGAGATACGCAGTATTTT.

The rearrangement links TRBV7-2 to TRBJ2-3; 11 bases fit TRBD2. The trim removed 1 base at V and 4 bases at J, leaving 4 bases unmatched. Germline-derived CDR1 and CDR2 are SGHTA and FQGNSA. The CDR3 loop spans 16 amino acids. The DNA for the CDR3 is TGTGCCAGCAGCTTAGGATCTAGCGGGGGGCCAGATACGCAGTATTTT. This codes for CASSLGSSGGPDTQYF.